A single sample is the source of the 15 T cell receptor beta chains below, sequenced in a study of blood T cell repertoires in COVID-19. Clones were sequenced by immunoSEQ multiplex PCR, and TCRdb holds only the in-frame ones, with some missing. The sample comprises about 250,000 clones, about 86% of which are singletons, and roughly 9.8% rests with the top ten. Sequencing used peripheral blood. These TCRs come from an older man with acute or convalescent COVID-19.

The rearrangement joins TRBV11-2 to TRBJ2-7; D remains unclear. Per the germline V gene, CDR1 is SGHAT and CDR2 is FQNNGV. V dropped 3 bases and J dropped 7 bases, with 10 bases sitting between them. The CDR3 covers 12 residues. In DNA form, the CDR3 reads TGTGCCAGCAGCTTCCTCATGAGGGAGCAGTACTTC. Translation gives CASSFLMREQYF.

This clone came up once. This rearrangement joins TRBV5-1 to TRBJ2-3; tentative D call: TRBD2 (5 bases). The V gene lost 1 base and the J gene lost 4 bases, with 13 bases spanning the gap. CDR1 is SGHRS and CDR2 is YFSETQ in the germline V gene. The CDR3 totals 15 residues. CDR3 nucleotides: TGCGCCAGCAGCTTGACGGGATCATCCCCAGATACGCAGTATTTT. Its translation: CASSLTGSSPDTQYF.

The chain carries TRBV19 and TRBJ1-1; D might be TRBD1 (6 bases). The V gene lost 3 bases and the J gene lost 1 base, with 12 bases spanning the gap. CDR3 length: 15 residues. Germline-derived CDR1 and CDR2 are LNHDA and SQIVND (reference sequence). CDR3 in DNA: TGTGCCAGTAGTATCGTCGACAGGAGGAACACTGAAGCTTTCTTT. Residues: CASSIVDRRNTEAFF.

V usage is TRBV5-1 and J usage is TRBJ2-6; 10 bases line up with TRBD1. The V and J ends lost 3 bases and 4 bases, in that order; junction bases with no gene match: 13. Looked up from germline, CDR1 is SGHRS and CDR2 is YFSETQ. The CDR3 has 19 residues. CDR3 DNA sequence: TGCGCCAGCAGCTCTCTCCTTGACAGGGGGCGGCTAGGGGCCAACGTCCTGACTTTC. Translation: CASSSLLDRGRLGANVLTF.

V is TRBV6-2 or TRBV6-3 and J is TRBJ1-5, with 7 bases lining up with TRBD1. The V and J ends lost 2 bases and 6 bases, in that order; junction bases with no gene match: 4. The CDR3 totals 14 residues. Germline values: CDR1 MNHEY, CDR2 SVGEGT. CDR3 nucleotide sequence: TGTGCCAGCAGTTACGCGGCAGGGGGTCAGCCCCAGCATTTT. Amino acids: CASSYAAGGQPQHF.

J is TRBJ1-2 and V is TRBV4-2; 11 nucleotides align to TRBD1. The CDR3 has 13 residues. Trimming removed 1 base from V and 12 bases from J; junction bases left unmatched: 4. The V gene's germline CDR1 is LGHNA and CDR2 YNFKEQ. DNA of the CDR3: TGTGCCAGCAGCCAAGCCGGGACAGGGGGGAACACCTTC. Residues: CASSQAGTGGNTF.

This clone was counted between two and nine times. The rearrangement links TRBV5-1 to TRBJ2-7; 7 bases agree with TRBD2. Germline V gives CDR1 SGHRS, CDR2 YFSETQ. The CDR3 has 16 amino acids. Germline trimming cut 0 bases from V and 10 bases from J; bases unmatched to any gene: 16. CDR3 in amino acids: CASSLGGLADSRGQYF. The DNA of the CDR3 is TGCGCCAGCAGCTTGGGAGGCCTAGCGGACTCGAGGGGCCAGTACTTC.

This chain uses TRBV24-1 with TRBJ1-5, with 9 bases identical to TRBD1. Trimming cost V 8 bases and J 7 bases; bases outside gene matches: 14. The V gene's germline CDR1 is KGHDR and CDR2 SFDVKD. The CDR3 loop spans 16 amino acids. The CDR3 here is CATTLRDRDGRQPQHF. The CDR3 DNA reads as TGTGCCACCACCCTCCGGGACAGGGATGGTCGGCAGCCCCAGCATTTT.

This clone has more than one count but fewer than ten. The chain has TRBV4-2 and TRBJ1-6; TRBD1 might be the D (5 bases). Per the germline V gene, CDR1 is LGHNA and CDR2 is YNFKEQ. V was trimmed by 4 bases and J by 5 bases, leaving 12 bases between them. This CDR3 is built from 15 residues. In nucleotides, the CDR3 is TGTGCCAGCAGCCCCCCGACAGCTAATAATTCACCCCTCCACTTT. Amino acid sequence: CASSPPTANNSPLHF.

This chain connects TRBV10-1 to TRBJ1-1, with D perhaps matching TRBD1 (5 bases). The CDR3 extends over 14 amino acids. V lost 2 bases to trimming and J lost 0 bases, with 7 bases between them. Germline assignment: CDR1 WNHNN and CDR2 SYGVQD (reference sequence). The chain's CDR3 is CASSEGGLNTEAFF. The CDR3 nucleotides are TGCGCCAGCAGTGAGGGGGGGTTGAACACTGAAGCTTTCTTT.

The V call is TRBV24-1, the J call TRBJ2-1; 14 bases map to TRBD2. Germline V gene data show CDR1 as KGHDR and CDR2 as SFDVKD. V was clipped by 4 bases and J by 6 bases; unmatched bases: 10. There are 18 residues in the CDR3. The DNA of the CDR3 is TGTGCCACCAGTGACGCCGGGACTAGCGGGAGATATAGCAATGAGCAGTTCTTC. The encoded protein is CATSDAGTSGRYSNEQFF.

V usage is TRBV30 and J usage is TRBJ1-2; D is possibly TRBD1 (5 bases). Trimming pared 1 base from V and 4 bases from J, leaving 16 bases between. CDR1 and CDR2 from the germline V gene are GTSNPN and SVGIG (reference sequence). CDR3 length: 15 residues. CDR3 residues: CAWSAGGVAVYGYTF. The CDR3 nucleotides are TGTGCCTGGAGTGCGGGAGGGGTTGCAGTCTATGGCTACACCTTC.

The chain has TRBV4-2 and TRBJ1-5; 7 nucleotides align to TRBD1. With V trimmed by 1 base and J by 7 bases, 4 bases remained unmatched. CDR1 is LGHNA, CDR2 YNFKEQ, per germline. The CDR3 has 14 amino acids. The CDR3: CASSQATGVQPQHF. The CDR3 bases are TGTGCCAGCAGCCAAGCTACAGGGGTGCAGCCCCAGCATTTT.

The chain carries TRBV5-4 and TRBJ1-6; TRBD1 matches at 9 bases. The CDR3 is 16 residues long. V gave up 1 base and J gave up 7 bases; unmatched junction bases: 6. Per germline, CDR1 SGHNT and CDR2 YYREEE (reference sequence). CDR3: CASSLFGTGRNSPLHF. Written as DNA, the CDR3 is TGTGCCAGCAGCTTGTTTGGGACAGGGAGAAATTCACCCCTCCACTTT.

This clone was observed a single time. The gene calls are TRBV7-3 and TRBJ1-2; 8 positions agree with TRBD1. From germline, CDR1 is SGHTA and CDR2 FQGTGA. After removal of 5 bases from V and 7 bases from J, the junction contained 6 bases not matched to a gene. CDR3 size: 13 residues. The chain's CDR3 is CASSPGQGSGYTF. CDR3 DNA: TGTGCCAGCAGCCCCGGACAGGGAAGTGGCTACACCTTC.